This T cell receptor (beta chain) stems from a study of blood T cell repertoires in COVID-19. Turning to the study itself: Material from acute and convalescent COVID-19 was sourced from the United States, Italy and Spain.

In the original processing: Estimation of nucleated cell counts relied on the amplification of reference gene primers. Assay: immunoSEQ multiplex PCR; the TCRdb copy retains only in-frame clones and omits some. The V and J calls and clone size are taken from that table; D and trimming were inferred from the DNA. Of a few hundred thousand clones listed, around four fifths are singletons. The CDR3 is 14 residues long. The V and J ends lost 6 bases and 4 bases, in that order; junction bases with no gene match: 3. Germline V gene data show CDR1 as LNHDA and CDR2 as SQIVND (reference sequence). The source of this sequence is a man in his thirties or forties with active or convalescent COVID-19. Sequencing was carried out using peripheral blood. The V and J genes are TRBV19 and TRBJ1-6; 7 bases agree with TRBD1. The CDR3 sequence is CASSPGQYNSPLHF. The CDR3 bases are TGTGCCAGTAGCCCGGGACAGTATAATTCACCCCTCCACTTT.